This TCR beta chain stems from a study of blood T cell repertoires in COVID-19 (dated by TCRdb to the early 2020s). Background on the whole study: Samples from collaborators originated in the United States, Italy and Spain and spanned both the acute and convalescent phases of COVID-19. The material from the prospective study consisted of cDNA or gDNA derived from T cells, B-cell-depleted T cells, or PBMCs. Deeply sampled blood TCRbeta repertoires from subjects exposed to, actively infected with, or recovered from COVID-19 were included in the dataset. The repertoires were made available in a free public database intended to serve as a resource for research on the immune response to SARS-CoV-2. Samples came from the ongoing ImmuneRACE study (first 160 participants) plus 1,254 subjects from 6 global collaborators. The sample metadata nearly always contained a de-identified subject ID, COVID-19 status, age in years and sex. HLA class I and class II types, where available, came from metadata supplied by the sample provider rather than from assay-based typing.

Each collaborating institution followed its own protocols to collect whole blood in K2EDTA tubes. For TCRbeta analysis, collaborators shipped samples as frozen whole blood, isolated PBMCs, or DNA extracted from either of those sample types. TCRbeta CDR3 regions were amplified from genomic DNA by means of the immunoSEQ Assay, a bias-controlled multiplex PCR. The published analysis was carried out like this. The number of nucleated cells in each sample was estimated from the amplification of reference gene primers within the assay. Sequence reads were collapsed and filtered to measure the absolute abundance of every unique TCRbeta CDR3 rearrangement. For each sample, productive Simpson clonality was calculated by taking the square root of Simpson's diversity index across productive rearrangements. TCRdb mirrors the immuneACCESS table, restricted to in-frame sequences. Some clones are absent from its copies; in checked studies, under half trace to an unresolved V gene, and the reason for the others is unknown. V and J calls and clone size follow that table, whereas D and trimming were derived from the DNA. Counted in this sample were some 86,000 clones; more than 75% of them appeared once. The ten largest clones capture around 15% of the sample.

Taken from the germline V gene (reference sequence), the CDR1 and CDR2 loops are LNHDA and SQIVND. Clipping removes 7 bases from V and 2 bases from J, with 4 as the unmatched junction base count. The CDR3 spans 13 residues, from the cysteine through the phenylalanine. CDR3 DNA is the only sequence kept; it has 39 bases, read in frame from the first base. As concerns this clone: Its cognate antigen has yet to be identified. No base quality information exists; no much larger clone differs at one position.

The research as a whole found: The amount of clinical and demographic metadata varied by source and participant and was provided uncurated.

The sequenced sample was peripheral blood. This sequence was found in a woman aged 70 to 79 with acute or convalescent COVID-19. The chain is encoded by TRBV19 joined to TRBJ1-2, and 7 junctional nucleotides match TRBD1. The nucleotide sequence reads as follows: TGTGCCAGTACCAGGGACAGCAACTATGGCTACACCTTC. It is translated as CASTRDSNYGYTF.